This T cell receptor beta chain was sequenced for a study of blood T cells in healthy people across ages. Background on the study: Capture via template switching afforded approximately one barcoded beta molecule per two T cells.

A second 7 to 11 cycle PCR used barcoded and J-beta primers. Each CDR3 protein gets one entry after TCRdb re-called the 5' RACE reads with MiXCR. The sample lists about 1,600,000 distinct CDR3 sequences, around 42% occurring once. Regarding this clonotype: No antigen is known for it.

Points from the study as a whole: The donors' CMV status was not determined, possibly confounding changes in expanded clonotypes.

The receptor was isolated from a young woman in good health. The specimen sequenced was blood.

This CDR3 is CASSTRQGEYEQYF. CDR3 DNA sequence: TGCGCCAGCAGCACCCGACAGGGGGAATACGAGCAGTACTTC. The chain links TRBV4-1 to TRBJ2-4, with 9 bases fitting TRBD1. Judging by the DNA end, TRBJ2-7 fits better; the J call may be wrong. CDR1 and CDR2 (germline): MGHRA, YSYEKL. The CDR3 contains 14 residues.